This T cell receptor beta chain stems from a study of T cells expressing NK-cell markers. Turning to the study itself: Cells sorted as CD3+CD56+NKG2C+, CD3+CD56+NKG2C- and CD3+CD56-NKG2C+ T cells supplied the TCR beta repertoires. Most of the eight sequenced donors were HCMV-seropositive; one was seronegative.

The authors generated TCR beta cDNA through 5'RACE template switching with UMIs. Reprocessing the 5' RACE reads, TCRdb reports a single entry for every CDR3 protein and omits DNA. This table holds fewer than 400,000 distinct CDR3 sequences. Germline CDR1 reads MDHEN; CDR2 reads SYDVKM. The CDR3 is made up of 15 amino acids. What was sequenced was blood T cells: a sorted CD56 or NKG2C T cell subset, CD4+ or CD8+ T cells, or bulk PBMC T cells (not recorded which). The TCR originated in a man aged 18-70 years in good health. V gene TRBV28 combines with J gene TRBJ1-5; TCRdb gives TRBD1 as the D gene, but with no DNA this cannot be confirmed. CDR3: CASTHRASVAQPQHF.